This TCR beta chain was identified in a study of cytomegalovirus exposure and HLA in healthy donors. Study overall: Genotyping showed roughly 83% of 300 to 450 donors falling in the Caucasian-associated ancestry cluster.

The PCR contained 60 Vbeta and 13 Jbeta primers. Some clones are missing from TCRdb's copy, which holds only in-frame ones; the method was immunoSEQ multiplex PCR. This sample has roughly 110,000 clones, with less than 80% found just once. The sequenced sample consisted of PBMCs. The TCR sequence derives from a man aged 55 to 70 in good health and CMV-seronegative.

The CDR3 is CASSPTGNEDSPLHF. DNA of the CDR3: TGTGCCAGCAGTCCGACAGGGAATGAGGATTCACCCCTCCACTTT. The rearrangement uses TRBV6-4 and TRBJ1-6, with 7 bases lining up with TRBD1. Germline assignment: CDR1 MRHNA and CDR2 SNTAGT. The CDR3 is 15 residues long. Trimming removed 5 bases from V and 8 bases from J; junction bases left unmatched: 9.